A single T cell receptor beta chain is shown here with its context. What it binds is unknown. Time point in this sample: peripheral blood 6 weeks after treatment start. This specimen comes from a study of PD-L1 blockade in urothelial cancer. Study context: Males with bladder-origin urothelial cancer constituted about nine tenths of the roughly 30 patients.

TCR analog templates of synthetic origin were spiked into each PCR. Repertoires were generated with immunoSEQ multiplex PCR, while TCRdb's copy carries only in-frame clones and drops some. The sample contains some 120,000 clones, around 89% of which appear only once. Overall study findings and caveats: Durable benefit accompanied greater 3-week expansion of tumor-associated blood clones.

The CDR3 has 13 amino acids. The germline gives CDR1 SGHNT, CDR2 YYREEE (reference sequence). Trimming took 5 bases from V and 5 from J, leaving 13 bases between them. The starting material was PBMCs, obtained around atezolizumab (anti-PD-L1) treatment. The receptor comes from a man aged 60 to 69 with urothelial cancer. This chain connects TRBV5-4 to TRBJ1-2; D is uncertain. The CDR3 DNA reads TGTGCCAGCAGTTCACCATCGGGATATGGCTACACCTTC. It yields the protein CASSSPSGYGYTF.